What follows are 26 T cell receptor beta chains derived from one specimen sequenced in a study of yellow fever vaccine responses in identical twins. TCRdb reprocessed the RT-PCR reads via MiXCR and lists one record per CDR3 protein. The sample yields over 350 distinct CDR3 sequences, approximately 62% seen once. The sequenced sample was T cells from blood (PBMCs), unsorted or a sorted subset (not recorded which), obtained before or after yellow fever vaccination (not recorded which). The receptors originated from a female donor who received the yellow fever vaccine.

The chain combines TRBV11-2 with TRBJ2-5, with 7 bases identical to TRBD1. The CDR3 covers 15 residues. CDR1 and CDR2 from the germline V gene are SGHAT and FQNNGV. V lost 5 bases and J lost 1; bases outside the gene matches: 7. The chain's CDR3 is CASSPWDSPQETQYF. CDR3 nucleotide sequence: TGTGCCAGCAGCCCCTGGGACAGCCCCCAAGAGACCCAGTACTTC.

V usage is TRBV7-9 and J usage is TRBJ1-4; possibly TRBD1 for D (5 bases). Trimming removed 5 bases at V and 8 bases at J, with 18 bases between. In germline, CDR1 is SEHNR, CDR2 FQNEAQ (reference sequence). The CDR3 is 15 amino acids. CDR3: CASSPPPGVEEKLFF. DNA for the CDR3: TGTGCCAGCAGCCCCCCTCCGGGGGTCGAGGAAAAACTGTTTTTT.

The sample holds a few counts of this clonotype. Sequence at one end of the junction differs from germline and may be a read error. Here the CDR3 DNA reads TGTGCTAGCAGCTTAACAGTGAACACTGAAGCTTTCTTT. It yields the protein CASSLTVNTEAFF. The genes are TRBV7-7 and TRBJ1-1; unclear D gene. Germline assignment: CDR1 SSHAT and CDR2 FNYEAQ (reference sequence). This CDR3 spans 13 amino acids.

This rearrangement joins TRBV6-1 to TRBJ2-7, with TRBD1 matching over 10 bases. The V segment lost 5 bases and the J segment 6 bases; nucleotides outside the gene matches: 10. Germline CDR1 is MNHNS and CDR2 is SASEGT. This CDR3 region has 15 residues. The CDR3 here is CASSPLGTGVFEQYV. The CDR3 DNA reads as TGTGCCAGCAGTCCGCTCGGGACAGGGGTTTTCGAGCAGTACGTC.

This clonotype was seen more than once but under ten times. V is TRBV15 and J is TRBJ1-1; no reliable D call. Looked up from germline, CDR1 is LNHNV and CDR2 is YYDKDF (reference sequence). V lost 2 bases and J lost 1, with 8 bases in between. The CDR3 totals 14 residues. In DNA form, the CDR3 reads TGTGCCACCAGCAGAAATACAGAGAACACTGAAGCTTTCTTT. It encodes CATSRNTENTEAFF.

V usage is TRBV11-3 and J usage is TRBJ2-7, with D maybe TRBD2 (5 bases). Germline V CDR1 and CDR2: SGHNT, YENEEA. This CDR3 region has 11 residues. Trimming stripped 4 bases from V and 6 bases from J, with 7 bases between. CDR3 residues: CASSYEGEQYF. CDR3 sequence (DNA): TGTGCCAGCAGCTACGAGGGCGAGCAGTACTTC.

V gene TRBV10-3 combines with J gene TRBJ1-1; D unresolved. CDR3 length equals 11 residues. In germline, CDR1 is ENHRY, CDR2 SYGVKD. V gave up 2 bases and J gave up 10 bases, with 8 bases separating them. The DNA of the CDR3 is TGTGCCATCAGTGAGGGGAATGGAGCTTTCTTT. Its protein product is CAISEGNGAFF.

The chain couples TRBV23-1 to TRBJ1-2; a weak D match, TRBD1 (5 bases). TRBV23-1 is reported as an ORF; its role is uncertain. The CDR3 is 16 residues long. V was shortened by 2 bases and J by 13 bases, with 26 bases between the two germline ends. Written as DNA, the CDR3 is TGCGCCAGCAGTCAACCACTTCTCGGGGCCCGAAGAAGGTGCACCTTC. It is translated as CASSQPLLGARRRCTF.

This chain joins TRBV28 and TRBJ1-1; unclear D gene. Trimming left V 5 bases short and J 6 bases short, with 16 bases between. Germline-derived CDR1 and CDR2 are MDHEN and SYDVKM. The CDR3 runs to 14 residues. CDR3 region: CASSAWPRRAEAFF. The CDR3 DNA reads as TGTGCCAGCAGTGCCTGGCCCCGGCGGGCTGAAGCTTTCTTT.

J is TRBJ2-7 and V is TRBV7-9, with a weak D call TRBD1 (6 bases). Germline V gene data show CDR1 as SEHNR and CDR2 as FQNEAQ (reference sequence). V was trimmed by 5 bases and J by 3 bases, leaving 17 bases between them. This CDR3 contains 15 residues. CDR3 coding DNA: TGTGCCAGCAGCGACACAGGGTTAAGGGACTACGAGCAGTACTTC. As protein: CASSDTGLRDYEQYF.

This chain connects TRBV11-1 to TRBJ2-1, with D unclear. CDR3 size: 11 residues. Germline V gene lookup returns CDR1 SGHAT and CDR2 FQDESV (reference sequence). Trimming stripped 4 bases from V and 3 bases from J, with 1 base between. The chain's CDR3 is CASSYYNEQFF. The CDR3, as DNA: TGTGCCAGCAGCTACTACAATGAGCAGTTCTTC.

This clonotype turned up a few times. The chain joins TRBV2 to TRBJ1-4; D uncertain. Trimming removed 6 bases from V and 8 bases from J, with 13 bases in between. The CDR3 length is 13 residues. Germline CDR1 reads SNHLY; CDR2 reads FYNNEI. The CDR3 loop reads CASRTADWEKLFF. Here the CDR3 DNA reads TGTGCCAGCAGAACAGCGGATTGGGAAAAACTGTTTTTT.

The chain carries TRBV23-1 and TRBJ1-4; unclear D gene. TRBV23-1 is treated as an ORF (open reading frame) with a function not yet certain. Trimming took 3 bases from V and 6 from J, leaving 17 bases between them. The CDR3 is 16 residues long. Here the CDR3 reads CASSHRVPRRDEKLFF. The CDR3 coding sequence is TGCGCCAGCAGTCATAGAGTCCCTCGGCGTGATGAAAAACTGTTTTTT.

By frequency in the sample, this clonotype is hyperexpanded. This rearrangement joins TRBV4-3 to TRBJ2-1, with D possibly being TRBD1 (5 bases). CDR1 and CDR2 from the germline V gene are LGHNA and YSLEER. Trimming removed 4 bases from V and 5 bases from J, with 6 bases in between. The CDR3 covers 12 residues. Written as DNA, the CDR3 is TGCGCCAGCAGCCTGACAGACAATGAGCAGTTCTTC. Its protein product is CASSLTDNEQFF.

The chain carries TRBV6-2 or TRBV6-3 and TRBJ2-1; D remains unclear. The CDR3 is 14 amino acids. Germline lookup yields CDR1 MNHEY and CDR2 SVGEGT. V was clipped by 0 bases and J by 0 bases, with 3 bases between them. CDR3 DNA: TGTGCCAGCAGTTACTCAGCCTCCTACAATGAGCAGTTCTTC. Translating gives CASSYSASYNEQFF.

The chain recombines TRBV13 with TRBJ2-1; D remains unclear. V was cut by 1 base and J by 13 bases, with 11 bases left in between. The CDR3 consists of 12 residues. Germline V gene sequence: CDR1 PRHDT, CDR2 FYEKMQ (reference sequence). This chain's CDR3 is CASSLEDAQQFF. CDR3 nucleotide sequence: TGTGCCAGCAGCTTAGAAGACGCCCAACAGTTCTTC.

This clonotype came up a few times. The rearrangement links TRBV4-3 to TRBJ1-2; a weak D match, TRBD1 (6 bases). The CDR3 totals 15 residues. Trimming pared 0 bases from V and 4 bases from J, leaving 12 bases between. Germline V CDR1 and CDR2: LGHNA, YSLEER. CDR3 protein: CASSQELQGIYGYTF. The CDR3 region has the DNA TGCGCCAGCAGCCAAGAGCTTCAGGGGATCTATGGCTACACCTTC.

The chain joins TRBV4-2 to TRBJ1-2; D unclear. This CDR3 is 13 amino acids long. Trimming removed 0 bases at V and 6 bases at J, with 8 bases between. Germline-derived CDR1 and CDR2 are LGHNA and YNFKEQ. Here the CDR3 reads CASSQDWVDGYTF. CDR3 coding DNA: TGTGCCAGCAGCCAAGATTGGGTGGATGGCTACACCTTC.

This chain uses TRBV10-1 with TRBJ1-1, with unresolved D. Trimming cost V 4 bases and J 1 base, with 10 bases left between them. Per germline, CDR1 WNHNN and CDR2 SYGVQD (reference sequence). This CDR3 spans 14 amino acids. Here the CDR3 reads CASSVHSGNTEAFF. In nucleotides, the CDR3 is TGCGCCAGCAGTGTACACTCGGGGAACACTGAAGCTTTCTTT.

V gene TRBV23-1 combines with J gene TRBJ1-1; no firm D call. TRBV23-1 is identified as an open reading frame with a role that is uncertain. The length of the CDR3 is 15 residues. The V and J ends lost 3 bases and 1 base respectively, with 12 bases between them. CDR3 sequence reads: CASSHLQQQNTEAFF. CDR3 DNA sequence: TGCGCCAGCAGTCACCTACAGCAGCAGAACACTGAAGCTTTCTTT.

CDR3 protein: CASSDGYEQYF. For the CDR3, the DNA is TGTGCCAGCAGTGACGGTTACGAGCAGTACTTC. The chain combines TRBV12-3 or TRBV12-4 with TRBJ2-7; D is uncertain. V was pared by 5 bases and J by 4 bases, with 6 bases between. This CDR3 is built from 11 residues.

V usage is TRBV20-1 and J usage is TRBJ1-5; possible D gene TRBD1, 5 bases. The CDR3 has 14 residues. Looked up from germline, CDR1 is DFQATT and CDR2 is SNEGSKA (reference sequence). Trimming took 1 base from V and 7 from J, leaving 14 bases between them. The DNA for the CDR3 is TGCAGTGCTAGAGGGCAGGGTCTGCGGCAGCCCCAGCATTTT. It encodes CSARGQGLRQPQHF.

The chain is built from TRBV29-1 and TRBJ2-2; D is ambiguous. CDR1 is SQVTM and CDR2 is ANQGSEA in the germline V gene. V lost 0 bases and J lost 1, with 6 bases in between. The CDR3 is 14 residues long. CDR3 region: CSVEDRRNTGELFF. CDR3 in DNA: TGCAGCGTTGAAGATCGGAGGAACACCGGGGAGCTGTTTTTT.

CDR3 loop: CASSQVRDRGWAFF. In nucleotides, the CDR3 is TGCGCCAGCAGCCAAGTTAGGGACAGGGGATGGGCTTTCTTT. The gene calls are TRBV4-1 and TRBJ1-1; 10 bases align to TRBD1. Germline CDR1 reads MGHRA; CDR2 reads YSYEKL. The CDR3 covers 14 residues. With V trimmed by 1 base and J by 11 bases, 7 bases remained unmatched.

CDR3 coding DNA: TGCGCCAGCAGTCAATGGGCCAGGGGCTCCTCGGGCTACACCTTC. It yields the protein CASSQWARGSSGYTF. The V call is TRBV23-1, the J call TRBJ1-2; perhaps TRBD1 as D (6 bases). TRBV23-1 is flagged as an ORF with uncertain function. This CDR3 region has 15 residues. V lost 1 base to trimming and J lost 8 bases, with 17 bases between them.

The V gene is TRBV5-1, the J gene TRBJ2-3, with 9 positions matching TRBD2. The germline gives CDR1 SGHRS, CDR2 YFSETQ. The CDR3 extends over 16 amino acids. The trim removed 4 bases at V and 2 bases at J, leaving 8 bases unmatched. CDR3 in amino acids: CASSPGTSLYTDTQYF. Written as DNA, the CDR3 is TGCGCCAGCAGCCCGGGGACTAGCCTATACACAGATACGCAGTATTTT.